Listed here are 16 T cell receptor beta chains from one sample, sequenced in a study of a mutant IDH1 vaccine in newly diagnosed glioma (dated by TCRdb to the early 2020s). Reading the label with the study, this specimen's time point is: week 35, safety follow-up. Each vaccine dose was 300 ug of a 20-mer mutant IDH1 peptide in Montanide, given subcutaneously with topical imiquimod. Their antigens remain unidentified. The library was made by the immunoSEQ multiplex PCR assay. Held by TCRdb, this immuneACCESS table contains in-frame sequences only and omits some clones. Under half of the omission traces to an unresolved V gene where checked; the cause of the rest is unknown. The sample records tens of thousands of clones, 80% to 90% of which are singletons. The ten largest clones take up roughly 5.2% of the sample. The material sequenced was PBMCs, taken from a glioma patient whose treatment included an IDH1 peptide vaccine. The receptors were gathered from a man between 40 and 49 years old with glioma.

The rearrangement links TRBV6-1 to TRBJ1-4; D perhaps matches TRBD1 (5 bases). Germline V CDR1 and CDR2: MNHNS, SASEGT. This CDR3 has 12 amino acids. V lost 5 bases and J lost 8, with 9 bases in between. In DNA, the CDR3 is TGTGCCAGCAGTCAAGGGGTGGAAAAACTGTTTTTT. Amino acids: CASSQGVEKLFF.

This clone came up once. The J gene is TRBJ2-1, the V gene TRBV29-1; 8 nucleotides agree with TRBD1. The germline gives CDR1 SQVTM, CDR2 ANQGSEA. The CDR3 loop spans 12 amino acids. V lost 7 bases to trimming and J lost 9 bases; unmatched junction nucleotides: 8. In DNA, the CDR3 is TGCAGCGCCGGGGACAGGAAGACTGAGCAGTTCTTC. Encoded protein: CSAGDRKTEQFF.

This clone has just one count. The chain links TRBV7-2 to TRBJ2-3, with TRBD2 matching 10 bases. The V and J ends lost 8 bases and 9 bases, in that order; junction bases with no gene match: 14. Germline CDR1 reads SGHTA; CDR2 reads FQGNSA. CDR3 length: 15 residues. CDR3: CASPPGLALPRTQYF. The CDR3 DNA reads TGTGCCAGCCCGCCGGGACTAGCGCTGCCACGCACGCAGTATTTT.

V and J are TRBV29-1 and TRBJ2-1; D gene ambiguous. CDR1 and CDR2 (germline): SQVTM, ANQGSEA. The germline V and J ends were trimmed by 8 bases and 4 bases, with 18 bases remaining between them. This CDR3 has 14 amino acids. CDR3 nucleotides: TGCAGCCCCTACGGACCCCCGCAGTACAATGAGCAGTTCTTC. It translates to CSPYGPPQYNEQFF.

The chain links TRBV19 to TRBJ2-7; D is unclear. V gave up 4 bases and J gave up 1 base, with 8 bases separating them. Germline V gene data show CDR1 as LNHDA and CDR2 as SQIVND (reference sequence). The CDR3 is 13 residues long. The CDR3, as DNA: TGTGCCAGTAGTAACCCAGGATCCTACGAGCAGTACTTC. Translating gives CASSNPGSYEQYF.

V is TRBV25-1 and J is TRBJ1-4; D is ambiguous. CDR1 and CDR2 from the germline V gene are MGHDK and SYGVNS. This CDR3 spans 14 amino acids. Trimming left V 3 bases short and J 10 bases short, with 15 bases between. The chain's CDR3 is CASSEDGPLGKLFF. In DNA, the CDR3 is TGTGCCAGCAGTGAGGACGGCCCCCTCGGAAAACTGTTTTTT.

On this clone itself: The same CDR3 can be traced to other DNA sequences in this sample. The CDR3 reads CASSQESSGRYEQYF. The CDR3 DNA is TGCGCCAGCAGCCAAGAATCTAGCGGGAGGTACGAGCAGTACTTC. The chain uses TRBV4-3 and TRBJ2-7, with 11 positions matching TRBD2. The CDR3 sequence is 15 residues long. The V gene end was trimmed by 0 bases and the J gene end by 4 bases; junction bases not matched to a gene: 2. Germline lookup yields CDR1 LGHNA and CDR2 YSLEER.

This sequence joins TRBV27 and TRBJ1-5; D is possibly TRBD1 (5 bases). The CDR3 covers 15 residues. With 6 bases removed from V and 6 bases from J, the gap between germline ends came to 18 bases. Germline assignment: CDR1 MNHEY and CDR2 SMNVEV (reference sequence). CDR3 in amino acids: CASSHTVSRVQPQHF. The CDR3 nucleotides are TGTGCCAGCAGCCACACCGTATCCAGGGTTCAGCCCCAGCATTTT.

The chain employs TRBV4-3 and TRBJ1-2; D is ambiguous. V lost 0 bases to trimming and J lost 3 bases, with 11 bases between them. This CDR3 region has 15 residues. Germline assignment: CDR1 LGHNA and CDR2 YSLEER. The CDR3 loop is CASSQDSVSHYGYTF. The CDR3 DNA sequence: TGCGCCAGCAGCCAAGATTCGGTCAGCCACTATGGCTACACCTTC.

This clone was observed a few times. V is TRBV30 and J is TRBJ1-1, with a possible D match to TRBD1 (6 bases). Germline CDR1 and CDR2: GTSNPN and SVGIG (reference sequence). The CDR3 length is 13 residues. Trimming cost V 4 bases and J 1 base, with 10 bases left between them. The CDR3 region is CAWTGEPNTEAFF. CDR3 in DNA: TGTGCCTGGACAGGGGAGCCGAACACTGAAGCTTTCTTT. The full variable domain, rest sourced from reference TRBV30 and TRBJ1-1, is SQTIHQWPATLVQPVGSPLSLECTVEGTSNPNLYWYRQAAGRGLQLLFYSVGIGQISSEVPQNLSASRPQDRQFILSSKKLLLSDSGFYLCAWTGEPNTEAFFGQGTRLTVV.

The gene calls are TRBV2 and TRBJ2-5; D may match TRBD1 or TRBD2 (6 bases each). The CDR3 runs 13 residues. The V end lost 3 bases, the J end lost 7 bases, and 12 bases lay between the germline ends. The germline V gene encodes CDR1 SNHLY and CDR2 FYNNEI. The CDR3 coding sequence is TGTGCCAGCAGTGAGGGCAGGGGAGGGACCCAGTACTTC. This codes for CASSEGRGGTQYF.

This chain links TRBV7-2 with TRBJ2-1; 9 bases match TRBD2. V dropped 2 bases and J dropped 4; count of bases not matched to a gene: 0. The CDR3 spans 14 residues. Per germline, CDR1 SGHTA and CDR2 FQGNSA. The CDR3 loop is CASSLTSGYNEQFF. DNA of the CDR3: TGTGCCAGCAGCTTAACTAGCGGGTACAATGAGCAGTTCTTC.

The chain carries TRBV10-3 and TRBJ2-7, with 8 bases fitting TRBD1. The trim removed 3 bases at V and 3 bases at J, leaving 10 bases unmatched. Germline-derived CDR1 and CDR2 are ENHRY and SYGVKD. This CDR3 has 16 residues. The CDR3 coding sequence is TGTGCCATCAGTGAAACCCCCGGGACAGGATACTACGAGCAGTACTTC. Its translation is CAISETPGTGYYEQYF.

This clone appeared once. This sample includes further DNA sequences coding for the same CDR3. The chain combines TRBV27 with TRBJ2-7, with D unclear. The germline CDR1 and CDR2 sequences are MNHEY and SMNVEV (reference sequence). CDR3 length equals 11 residues. Trimming shortened V by 6 bases and J by 3 bases, and 6 bases separated the two germline ends. The CDR3 sequence is CASSSYYEQYF. The CDR3, as DNA: TGTGCCAGCAGCTCATACTACGAGCAGTACTTC.

V is TRBV7-8 and J is TRBJ2-7, with 7 bases matching TRBD1. The ends lost 5 bases at V and 5 bases at J; junction bases unmatched: 9. Germline-derived CDR1 and CDR2 are SGHVS and FQNEAQ. CDR3 length: 14 amino acids. CDR3 DNA: TGTGCCAGCAGCCCAAGACAGGGTTTCCACGAGCAGTACTTC. Translating it yields CASSPRQGFHEQYF.

The chain carries TRBV10-3 and TRBJ2-7, with 11 bases aligning to TRBD2. After removal of 6 bases from V and 0 bases from J, the junction contained 4 bases not matched to a gene. The CDR3 runs to 15 residues. In germline, CDR1 is ENHRY, CDR2 SYGVKD. The CDR3 protein is CAISRLAGYSYEQYF. CDR3 DNA sequence: TGTGCCATCAGCAGACTAGCGGGATACTCCTACGAGCAGTACTTC.